This T cell receptor (beta chain) derives from a study of T cell repertoires in cytomegalovirus infection. The wider study: Alongside well-studied HLA-B-restricted CMV epitopes, recently identified HLA-C-restricted CMV epitopes were also used. Public TCR beta signatures indicated both CMV infection and matching HLA type.

This clonotype was recorded many times. Its specificity is unknown. V trimming: 4 bases; J trimming: 5 bases; junction bases outside the gene matches: 7. The CDR3 is made up of 14 amino acids. Germline lookup yields CDR1 SGHRS and CDR2 YFSETQ. Study observations and caveats: The cumulative frequency of public TCR beta families identified carriers of CMV plus the relevant HLA. CMV-specific TCR beta clonotypes restricted by HLA-C were the ones dominating the ex vivo response.

TCRdb recomputed calls from the reads with MiXCR, one row per CDR3 protein. The sample holds some 920,000 distinct CDR3 sequences, 30% to 40% seen once. The origin of this receptor is a human donor in good health (CMV status not recorded). Some clones in this sample may be carry-over from other donors' samples. Here the sequenced sample was cultured CD8+ T cells from PBMCs, taken from culture after CMV antigen stimulation. This sequence joins TRBV5-1 and TRBJ1-2, with 8 bases aligning to TRBD1. The CDR3 DNA is TGCGCCAGCAGCCCGGGGACAGGCTATTATGGCTACACCTTC. Its translation is CASSPGTGYYGYTF.